These T cell receptor beta chains were read from a single sample in a study of cytomegalovirus exposure and HLA in healthy donors. The repertoire was sequenced with immunoSEQ multiplex PCR; TCRdb's copy has only in-frame clones and lacks some. The sample lists about 130,000 clones; about two thirds were seen once. Sequenced sample: PBMCs. The receptor set was obtained from a man aged 30 to 45 in good health and CMV-seronegative. CDR3s include the opening cysteine and the closing phenylalanine or tryptophan. The order of the fields is D gene, clone size, V gene, J gene, CDR3 protein, CDR3 DNA. The D gene is left open where the match is weak. Some rows have no size entry. The others give once, few or many, or a class for an expanded clone.

d_call: TRBD2
clone_size: NA
v_call: TRBV13
j_call: TRBJ2-7
cdr3_aa: CASSPAGGGDEQYF
cdr3_nt: TGTGCCAGCAGCCCTGCGGGGGGTGGGGACGAGCAGTACTTC

d_call: NA
clone_size: NA
v_call: TRBV19
j_call: TRBJ1-1
cdr3_aa: CASLSGNTEAFF
cdr3_nt: TGTGCCAGTCTATCGGGGAACACTGAAGCTTTCTTT

d_call: NA
clone_size: NA
v_call: TRBV19
j_call: TRBJ1-6
cdr3_aa: CASSAEGSPLHF
cdr3_nt: TGTGCCAGTAGTGCTGAGGGTTCACCCCTCCACTTT

d_call: NA
clone_size: NA
v_call: TRBV28
j_call: TRBJ1-2
cdr3_aa: CASSHGLLRQYGYTF
cdr3_nt: TGTGCCAGCAGCCATGGACTTTTGAGGCAGTATGGCTACACCTTC

d_call: TRBD1
clone_size: NA
v_call: TRBV4-2
j_call: TRBJ2-7
cdr3_aa: CASSQGFQGEEQYF
cdr3_nt: TGTGCCAGCAGCCAAGGTTTTCAGGGGGAAGAGCAGTACTTC

d_call: NA
clone_size: NA
v_call: TRBV11-3
j_call: TRBJ2-5
cdr3_aa: CASSFGGGETQYF
cdr3_nt: TGTGCCAGCAGCTTCGGTGGGGGGGAGACCCAGTACTTC

d_call: NA
clone_size: NA
v_call: TRBV5-4
j_call: TRBJ2-7
cdr3_aa: CASSPGDAYEQYF
cdr3_nt: TGTGCCAGCAGCCCGGGGGATGCCTACGAGCAGTACTTC

d_call: NA
clone_size: few
v_call: TRBV2
j_call: TRBJ2-1
cdr3_aa: CASAIRGSRWQFF
cdr3_nt: TGTGCCAGCGCGATAAGGGGATCCCGATGGCAGTTCTTC

d_call: NA
clone_size: once
v_call: TRBV30
j_call: TRBJ2-3
cdr3_aa: CAWSVALTDTQYF
cdr3_nt: TGTGCCTGGAGTGTCGCGCTCACAGATACGCAGTATTTT

d_call: NA
clone_size: NA
v_call: TRBV21-1
j_call: TRBJ2-1
cdr3_aa: CASNLHASSYNEQFF
cdr3_nt: TGTGCCAGCAATCTCCACGCGAGCTCCTACAATGAGCAGTTCTTC

d_call: NA
clone_size: NA
v_call: TRBV9
j_call: TRBJ1-5
cdr3_aa: CASSAEGHYSNQPQHF
cdr3_nt: TGTGCCAGCAGCGCAGAGGGACATTATAGCAATCAGCCCCAGCATTTT

d_call: TRBD1
clone_size: few
v_call: TRBV7-6
j_call: TRBJ1-1
cdr3_aa: CASTGGGEAFF
cdr3_nt: TGTGCCAGCACAGGGGGCGGTGAAGCTTTCTTT

d_call: TRBD1
clone_size: once
v_call: TRBV7-9
j_call: TRBJ1-1
cdr3_aa: CSSSSTGGGFAEAFF
cdr3_nt: TGTTCCAGCAGCTCGACAGGGGGCGGGTTCGCTGAAGCTTTCTTT

d_call: NA
clone_size: NA
v_call: TRBV19
j_call: TRBJ1-4
cdr3_aa: CASSLAAGEKLFF
cdr3_nt: TGTGCCAGTAGTCTAGCGGCAGGCGAAAAACTGTTTTTT

d_call: NA
clone_size: NA
v_call: TRBV7-9
j_call: TRBJ1-2
cdr3_aa: CASSLRGINRGYTF
cdr3_nt: TGTGCCAGCAGCCTACGGGGGATCAATCGTGGCTACACCTTC

d_call: NA
clone_size: few
v_call: TRBV19
j_call: TRBJ1-6
cdr3_aa: CASSTGGFDNSPLHF
cdr3_nt: TGTGCCAGTAGTACGGGGGGCTTCGATAATTCACCCCTCCACTTT

d_call: NA
clone_size: NA
v_call: TRBV6-6
j_call: TRBJ1-1
cdr3_aa: CASRLGGGGTEAFF
cdr3_nt: TGTGCCAGCAGGTTAGGGGGGGGAGGGACTGAAGCTTTCTTT

d_call: TRBD1
clone_size: NA
v_call: TRBV6-6
j_call: TRBJ2-6
cdr3_aa: CASSTTGAGANVLTF
cdr3_nt: TGTGCCAGCAGTACCACAGGGGCCGGGGCCAACGTCCTGACTTTC

d_call: TRBD2
clone_size: NA
v_call: TRBV4-2
j_call: TRBJ2-2
cdr3_aa: CASSQAYGTGLALSGELFF
cdr3_nt: TGTGCCAGCAGCCAAGCGTATGGAACGGGACTAGCCTTATCAGGGGAGCTGTTTTTT